This T cell receptor beta chain is from a study of technical replicates of blood from a handful of donors. This CDR3 has 16 residues. TCRdb's table, derived via immunoSEQ multiplex PCR, lists solely in-frame clones and lacks some. The top ten hold 0.2% to 0.25% of the sample, which has about 100,000 clones, 95% seen once. The specimen sequenced was T cells isolated from PBMCs. This TCR came from a human donor in good health. The chain is built from TRBV21-1 and TRBJ2-1; the DNA was not compared with TRBD1, the D call given in the table. TRBV21-1 is tagged as a pseudogene. This CDR3 reads CASFPSPGQHYNEQFF. CDR3 nucleotides: TGTGCCAGCTTCCCCTCCCCCGGACAGCACTACAATGAGCAGTTCTTC.